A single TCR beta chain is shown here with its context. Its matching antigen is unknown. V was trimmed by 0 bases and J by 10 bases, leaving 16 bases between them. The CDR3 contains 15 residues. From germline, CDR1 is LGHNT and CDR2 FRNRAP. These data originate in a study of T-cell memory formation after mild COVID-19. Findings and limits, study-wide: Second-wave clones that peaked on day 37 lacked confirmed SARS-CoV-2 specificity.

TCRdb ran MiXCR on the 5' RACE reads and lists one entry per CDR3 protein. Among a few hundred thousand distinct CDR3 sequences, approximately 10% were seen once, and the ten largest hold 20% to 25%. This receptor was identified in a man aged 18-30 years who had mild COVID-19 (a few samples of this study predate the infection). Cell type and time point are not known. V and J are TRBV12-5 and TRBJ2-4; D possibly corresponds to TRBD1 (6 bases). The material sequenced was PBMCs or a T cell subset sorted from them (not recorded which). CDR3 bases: TGTGCTAGTGGTTTGGTACTGGCAGGGGTAGGGATTCAGTACTTC. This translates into CASGLVLAGVGIQYF.